The 3 T cell receptor beta chains given below trace back to one sample, sequenced in a study of T cells expressing NK-cell markers. TCRdb reanalyzed the 5' RACE reads and collapses them to one entry per CDR3 protein, without DNA. The table gives a few hundred thousand distinct CDR3 sequences; the top ten clones make up over 1.1% of it. Sequenced: blood T cells: a sorted CD56 or NKG2C T cell subset, CD4+ or CD8+ T cells, or bulk PBMC T cells (not recorded which). Receptor source: a woman aged 45-60 years in good health.

The genes are TRBV6-5 and TRBJ1-2. This CDR3 comprises 13 residues. Looked up from germline, CDR1 is MNHEY and CDR2 is SVGAGI. The chain's CDR3 is CASSYSALGGYTF.

This CDR3 reads CASSDSGYSTDTQYF. This sequence joins TRBV2 and TRBJ2-3. Germline lookup yields CDR1 SNHLY and CDR2 FYNNEI. CDR3 length: 15 amino acids.

The chain couples TRBV20-1 to TRBJ2-3; TCRdb calls TRBD2, which cannot be checked without DNA. This CDR3 has 14 amino acids. Per the germline V gene, CDR1 is DFQATT and CDR2 is SNEGSKA (reference sequence). The CDR3 reads CSAVGTTAGDTQYF.